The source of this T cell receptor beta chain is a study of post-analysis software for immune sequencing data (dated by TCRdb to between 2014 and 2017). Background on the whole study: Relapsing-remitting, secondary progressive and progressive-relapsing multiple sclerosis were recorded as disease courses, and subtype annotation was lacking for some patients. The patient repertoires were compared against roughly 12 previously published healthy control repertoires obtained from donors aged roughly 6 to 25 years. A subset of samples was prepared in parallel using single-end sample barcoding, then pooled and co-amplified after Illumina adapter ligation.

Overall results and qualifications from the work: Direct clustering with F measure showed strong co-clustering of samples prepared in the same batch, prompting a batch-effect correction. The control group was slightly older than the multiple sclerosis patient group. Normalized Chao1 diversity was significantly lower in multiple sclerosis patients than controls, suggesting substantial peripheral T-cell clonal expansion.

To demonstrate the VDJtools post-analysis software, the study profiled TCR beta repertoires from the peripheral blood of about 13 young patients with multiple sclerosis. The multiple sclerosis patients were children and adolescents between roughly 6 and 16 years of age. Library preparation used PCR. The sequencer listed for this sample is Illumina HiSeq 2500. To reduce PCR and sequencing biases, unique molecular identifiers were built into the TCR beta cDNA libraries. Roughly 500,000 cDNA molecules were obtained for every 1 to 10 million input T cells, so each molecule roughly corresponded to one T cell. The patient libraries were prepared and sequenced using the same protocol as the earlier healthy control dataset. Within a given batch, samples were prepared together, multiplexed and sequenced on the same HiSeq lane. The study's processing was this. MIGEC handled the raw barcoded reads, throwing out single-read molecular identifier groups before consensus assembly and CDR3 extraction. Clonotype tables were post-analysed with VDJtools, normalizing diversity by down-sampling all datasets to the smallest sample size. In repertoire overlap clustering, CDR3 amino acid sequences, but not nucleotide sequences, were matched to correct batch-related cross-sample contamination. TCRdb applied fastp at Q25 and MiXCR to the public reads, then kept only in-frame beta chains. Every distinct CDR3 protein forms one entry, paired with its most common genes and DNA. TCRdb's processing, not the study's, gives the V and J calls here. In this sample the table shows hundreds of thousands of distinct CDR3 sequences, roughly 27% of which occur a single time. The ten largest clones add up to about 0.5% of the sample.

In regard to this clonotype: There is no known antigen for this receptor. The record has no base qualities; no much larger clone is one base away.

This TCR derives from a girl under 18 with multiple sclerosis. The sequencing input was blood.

CDR3 protein: CASSHRDKTYEQYF. The sequence in DNA is TGTGCCAGCAGCCATAGGGACAAAACCTACGAGCAGTACTTC. The receptor chain draws on TRBV3-1 and TRBJ2-7, with a tentative D gene TRBD1 over 6 matching bases. Relative to germline, V is 3 bases shorter and J is 2 bases shorter, with 11 bases between their ends. The CDR3 has 14 amino acids, counting the end cysteine and phenylalanine. CDR3 DNA is the only sequence kept; it has 42 bases, read in frame from the first base. The CDR1 and CDR2 encoded by the germline V gene (reference sequence) are LGHDT and YNNKEL.